Below, one TCR beta chain is given with its context. Methods used by the authors: Estimation of nucleated cell counts relied on the amplification of reference gene primers. The assay was immunoSEQ multiplex PCR, and TCRdb's table has in-frame clones only and misses some. Clone size and the V and J calls come from that table; the DNA yielded D and trimming. The data contain 90,000 to 120,000 clones, more than 70% of them singletons. This entry is derived from a study of blood T cell repertoires in COVID-19. Study context: Acute-phase and convalescent COVID-19 samples originated in the United States, Italy and Spain. In each case, the material was cDNA or gDNA derived from T cells, B-cell-depleted T cells, or PBMCs.

With 4 bases removed from V and 1 base from J, the gap between germline ends came to 8 bases. The CDR3 covers 14 residues. Germline CDR1 LNHDA, CDR2 SQIVND (reference sequence). The sample taken for sequencing was peripheral blood. This receptor was taken from a human donor in a cohort sampled during active COVID-19. The chain is built from TRBV19 and TRBJ1-5; D uncertain. The CDR3 sequence is CASSTSRSNQPQHF. CDR3 sequence (DNA): TGTGCCAGTAGTACATCCAGGAGCAATCAGCCCCAGCATTTT.